This T cell receptor beta chain was recovered during a study of blood T cells in healthy people across ages. To note about this clonotype: Its target is unknown.

The authors ran a second PCR of 7 to 11 cycles using a sample-barcoded 5' primer and a J-beta primer mix. Each cDNA molecule was tagged by a template-switch adaptor that had 12 random nucleotides. Individual samples furnished no less than 3 million CDR3-containing paired-end reads apiece. One entry per CDR3 protein, called by TCRdb with MiXCR from the 5' RACE reads. The repertoire holds hundreds of thousands of distinct CDR3 sequences, with 40% to 45% as singletons. Every donor provided roughly 10 milliliters of peripheral blood. Findings and limits, study-wide: Compared with aged donors, long-lived donors showed fewer expanded clones, suggesting selection.

What was sequenced was blood. This clonotype originated in a man aged 80 or over in good health.

CDR3 in amino acids: CASRPSGGRQETQYF. CDR3 DNA sequence: TGTGCCAGCAGGCCATCGGGGGGTCGGCAAGAGACCCAGTACTTC. J is TRBJ2-5 and V is TRBV28, with 7 positions matching TRBD2. This CDR3 comprises 15 residues. J lost 2 bases, V lost 6 bases, and 9 bases had no gene match. Germline CDR1 MDHEN, CDR2 SYDVKM.